The 8 T cell receptor beta chains presented below share a single source sample, sequenced in a study of human T cells and chemical hapten exposure. The library attached unique molecular identifiers to individual cDNA molecules. TCRdb recomputed calls from the reads with MiXCR, one row per CDR3 protein. Seen here are 95,000 to 150,000 distinct CDR3 sequences, 8.5% to 9% observed once, and the top ten hold roughly 1.3%. Sequencing started from total RNA isolated from unfractionated whole blood. Sequencing was carried out using whole blood. These receptors were taken from a human donor in good health. Some clones in this sample may be carry-over from other donors' samples.

This clonotype was found a few times. This CDR3 is CASSSRGLGSGEQYF. The CDR3 region has the DNA TGTGCCAGCAGCTCTAGAGGTTTAGGGTCAGGCGAGCAGTACTTC. The chain uses TRBV7-2 and TRBJ2-7, with D unclear. The germline V gene has CDR1 SGHTA and CDR2 FQGNSA. The V and J ends lost 4 bases and 6 bases respectively, with 19 bases between them. The CDR3 spans 15 residues.

This clonotype was detected ten times or more. The rearrangement links TRBV5-1 to TRBJ2-7; D possibly uses TRBD1 or TRBD2 (5 bases each). V lost 3 bases to trimming and J lost 3 bases, with 13 bases between them. CDR1 is SGHRS and CDR2 is YFSETQ in the germline V gene. The CDR3 covers 14 residues. The CDR3 spells CASSSGTDLYEQYF. The CDR3 nucleotides read TGCGCCAGCAGCTCCGGGACGGACCTCTACGAGCAGTACTTC.

The table lists this clonotype with many counts. Here the CDR3 DNA reads TGTGCCATGTCAGAGGGGGGGGCGAGGCAGCCCCAGCATTTT. Translation: CAMSEGGARQPQHF. The chain couples TRBV10-3 to TRBJ1-5; perhaps TRBD1 as D (6 bases). Germline values: CDR1 ENHRY, CDR2 SYGVKD. V was cut by 9 bases and J by 7 bases, with 19 bases left in between. The CDR3 covers 14 residues.

The CDR3 loop is CASSPRTGSTDTQYF. The DNA for the CDR3 is TGTGCCAGCAGTCCGAGGACAGGGAGCACAGATACGCAGTATTTT. V and J are TRBV12-3 or TRBV12-4 and TRBJ2-3, with TRBD1 matching over 8 bases. This CDR3 contains 15 residues. V trimming: 5 bases; J trimming: 0 bases; junction bases outside the gene matches: 4.

The table lists this clonotype with many counts. The chain combines TRBV12-3 or TRBV12-4 with TRBJ1-2; 10 bases match TRBD1. CDR3 size: 15 residues. After removal of 3 bases from V and 4 bases from J, the junction contained 5 bases not matched to a gene. The CDR3 region is CASSFWGQGFYGYTF. For the CDR3, the DNA is TGTGCCAGCAGTTTTTGGGGACAGGGGTTCTATGGCTACACCTTC.

The CDR3 reads CSATAQQETQYF. The CDR3, as DNA: TGCAGTGCTACGGCCCAGCAAGAGACCCAGTACTTC. The chain has TRBV20-1 and TRBJ2-5; D is uncertain. This CDR3 spans 12 amino acids. Per germline, CDR1 DFQATT and CDR2 SNEGSKA (reference sequence). The V and J ends lost 4 bases and 2 bases respectively, with 8 bases between them.

This sequence joins TRBV19 and TRBJ1-3; weak D call: TRBD1 (5 bases). Germline CDR1 and CDR2: LNHDA and SQIVND (reference sequence). The CDR3 contains 16 residues. V was shortened by 6 bases and J by 4 bases, with 19 bases between the two germline ends. CDR3 bases: TGTGCCAGTAGCTTATCCCCCCAGGGATCAGGAAACACCATATATTTT. As protein: CASSLSPQGSGNTIYF.

Only a few counts were recorded for this clonotype. This sequence joins TRBV12-3 or TRBV12-4 and TRBJ2-7; D may match TRBD1 or TRBD2 (6 bases each). With 7 bases removed from V and 6 bases from J, the gap between germline ends came to 13 bases. The CDR3 contains 12 residues. CDR3 sequence: CASTKGGIEQYF. CDR3 bases: TGTGCCAGCACCAAAGGGGGGATCGAGCAGTACTTC.